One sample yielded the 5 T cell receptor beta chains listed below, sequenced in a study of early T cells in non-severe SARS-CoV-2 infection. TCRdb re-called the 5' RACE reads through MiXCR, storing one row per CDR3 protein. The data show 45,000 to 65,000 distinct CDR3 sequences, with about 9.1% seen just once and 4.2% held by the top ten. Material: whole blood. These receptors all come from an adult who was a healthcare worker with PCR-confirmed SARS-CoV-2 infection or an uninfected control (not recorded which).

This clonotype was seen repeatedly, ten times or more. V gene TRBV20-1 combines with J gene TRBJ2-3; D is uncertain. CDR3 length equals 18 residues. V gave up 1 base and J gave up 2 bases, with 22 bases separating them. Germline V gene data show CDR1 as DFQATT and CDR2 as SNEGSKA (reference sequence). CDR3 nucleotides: TGCAGTGCTAGAGTAACCACGTGGGAAAGGTACTCCACAGATACGCAGTATTTT. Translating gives CSARVTTWERYSTDTQYF.

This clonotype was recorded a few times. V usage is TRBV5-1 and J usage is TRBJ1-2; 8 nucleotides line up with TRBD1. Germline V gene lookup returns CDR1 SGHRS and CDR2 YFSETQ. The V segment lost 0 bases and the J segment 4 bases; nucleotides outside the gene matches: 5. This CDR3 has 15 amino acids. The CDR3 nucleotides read TGCGCCAGCAGCTTGGGGACAGGGACCCCCTATGGCTACACCTTC. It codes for CASSLGTGTPYGYTF. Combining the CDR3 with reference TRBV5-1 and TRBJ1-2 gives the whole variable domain KAGVTQTPRYLIKTRGQQVTLSCSPISGHRSVSWYQQTPGQGLQFLFEYFSETQRNKGNFPGRFSGRQFSNSRSEMNVSTLELGDSALYLCASSLGTGTPYGYTFGSGTRLTVV.

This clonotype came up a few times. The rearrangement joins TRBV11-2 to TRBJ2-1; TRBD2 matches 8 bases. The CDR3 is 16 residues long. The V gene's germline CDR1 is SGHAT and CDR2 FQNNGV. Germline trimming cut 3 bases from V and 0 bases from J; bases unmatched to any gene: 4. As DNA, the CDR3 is TGTGCCAGCAGCTTTACCGGGACTAGCTCCTACAATGAGCAGTTCTTC. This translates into CASSFTGTSSYNEQFF.

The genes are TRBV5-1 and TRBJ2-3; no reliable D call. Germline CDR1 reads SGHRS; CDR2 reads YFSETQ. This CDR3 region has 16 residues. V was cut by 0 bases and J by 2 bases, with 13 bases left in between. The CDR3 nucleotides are TGCGCCAGCAGCTTGGCGGTGGGTCAGAACACAGATACGCAGTATTTT. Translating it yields CASSLAVGQNTDTQYF.

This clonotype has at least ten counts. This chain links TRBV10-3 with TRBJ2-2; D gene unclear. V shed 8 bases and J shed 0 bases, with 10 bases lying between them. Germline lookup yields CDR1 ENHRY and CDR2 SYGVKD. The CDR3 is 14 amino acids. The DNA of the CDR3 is TGTGCCATCGCCCAAGTCGCGAACACCGGGGAGCTGTTTTTT. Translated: CAIAQVANTGELFF.